Sequencing of this T cell receptor beta chain was carried out in a study of blood T cells in healthy people across ages. Of note for this clonotype: The antigen is not known.

A J-beta primer mix and a sample-barcoded 5' primer were used in a second PCR of about 7 to 12 cycles. TCRdb re-derived calls from the 5' RACE reads in MiXCR, one entry per CDR3 protein. The sample holds approximately 810,000 distinct CDR3 sequences, around 30% seen once. The germline gives CDR1 SGHTA, CDR2 FQGNSA. The CDR3 totals 16 residues. Trimming removed 5 bases from V and 2 bases from J, with 18 bases in between. Findings of the study overall: Not knowing donor CMV status may have confounded expanded clonotype changes.

The rearrangement joins TRBV7-2 to TRBJ1-1; D is unclear. The receptor comes from a woman aged 80 or over in good health. The sample comprised blood. CDR3 bases: TGTGCCAGCAGCCTTACACCTTGGGCAGTCAACACTGAAGCTTTCTTT. Encoded protein: CASSLTPWAVNTEAFF. The full variable domain, its missing parts supplied by reference TRBV7-2 and TRBJ1-1, is GAGVSQSPSNKVTEKGKDVELRCDPISGHTALYWYRQSLGQGLEFLIYFQGNSAPDKSGLPSDRFSAERTGGSVSTLTIQRTQQEDSAVYLCASSLTPWAVNTEAFFGQGTRLTVV.